Following are 28 T cell receptor beta chains from one sample sequenced in a study of blood T cell dynamics during melanoma immunotherapy (dated by TCRdb to the early 2020s). Sample time point, as interpreted from the label and publication: pre-treatment baseline. The library relied on the immunoSEQ multiplex PCR assay. The table was pulled from immuneACCESS by TCRdb, which kept in-frame rearrangements only. Such tables lose some clones; where checked, under half of the loss comes from unresolved V genes, and the rest has no known cause. This sample has over 10,000 clones in its table, and about 91% of those were observed once. Less than 0.2% of the sample comes from the top ten. The sequencing here drew on effector memory CD8+ T cells from blood, taken from a patient treated with checkpoint blockade. Receptor source: a human donor with melanoma.

The genes are TRBV6-6 and TRBJ2-1, with 8 positions matching TRBD2. Looked up from germline, CDR1 is MNHNY and CDR2 is SVGAGI (reference sequence). The ends lost 0 bases at V and 0 bases at J; junction bases unmatched: 1. The CDR3 extends over 16 amino acids. CDR3 DNA: TGTGCCAGCAGTTACTCCGGGAGGGGCTCCTACAATGAGCAGTTCTTC. Protein product: CASSYSGRGSYNEQFF.

This chain uses TRBV11-2 with TRBJ2-7; 9 bases fit TRBD1. The junction had 0 bases not matched to a gene; V was cut back by 1 base and J by 2 bases. Per germline, CDR1 SGHAT and CDR2 FQNNGV. The length of the CDR3 is 14 residues. The chain's CDR3 is CASSLGTGAYEQYF. The CDR3 region has the DNA TGTGCCAGCAGCTTAGGGACAGGGGCCTACGAGCAGTACTTC.

The gene calls are TRBV15 and TRBJ2-5, with 8 bases that match TRBD1. Near its end, the DNA agrees better with TRBJ2-7, so the J call may be wrong. The CDR3 spans 17 residues. The germline CDR1 and CDR2 sequences are LNHNV and YYDKDF (reference sequence). Written as DNA, the CDR3 is TGTGCCACCAGCGATAGAGCCGGGACAGGTGGAACCTACGAGCAGTACTTC. Translated: CATSDRAGTGGTYEQYF.

The chain carries TRBV28 and TRBJ2-2; perhaps TRBD2 as D (5 bases). The V gene's germline CDR1 is MDHEN and CDR2 SYDVKM. This CDR3 region has 15 residues. The germline V and J ends were trimmed by 2 bases and 6 bases, with 13 bases remaining between them. CDR3 protein: CASSLRGVGSGELFF. Here the CDR3 DNA reads TGTGCCAGCAGTTTACGGGGTGTGGGATCCGGGGAGCTGTTTTTT.

V usage is TRBV5-1 and J usage is TRBJ2-2, with D uncertain. Germline V CDR1 and CDR2: SGHRS, YFSETQ. Trimming pared 3 bases from V and 0 bases from J, leaving 15 bases between. The CDR3 is 17 residues long. CDR3 coding DNA: TGCGCCAGCAGCTACCGTGGCCTGAGGACGAACACCGGGGAGCTGTTTTTT. Its translation is CASSYRGLRTNTGELFF.

The chain links TRBV7-6 to TRBJ2-2, with D unclear. The CDR3 is 11 residues long. Per germline, CDR1 SGHVS and CDR2 FNYEAQ. The V end lost 1 base, the J end lost 7 bases, and 1 base lay between the germline ends. DNA of the CDR3: TGTGCCAGCAGCTTAGACGGGGAGCTGTTTTTT. Translated, it gives CASSLDGELFF.

J is TRBJ2-1 and V is TRBV19; D is uncertain. The CDR3 runs 13 residues. The germline V gene encodes CDR1 LNHDA and CDR2 SQIVND (reference sequence). V gave up 6 bases and J gave up 4 bases, with 10 bases separating them. The CDR3 reads CASSPTEYNEQFF. CDR3 bases: TGTGCCAGTAGCCCGACCGAATACAATGAGCAGTTCTTC.

This sequence joins TRBV7-6 and TRBJ1-1, with D perhaps TRBD1 (6 bases). Trimming left V 2 bases short and J 4 bases short, with 14 bases between. The CDR3 extends over 15 amino acids. Looked up from germline, CDR1 is SGHVS and CDR2 is FNYEAQ. The CDR3 region is CASSLSPGGGTEAFF. The CDR3 DNA follows: TGTGCCAGCAGCTTAAGTCCGGGGGGCGGCACTGAAGCTTTCTTT.

The chain carries TRBV27 and TRBJ2-6; no reliable D call. Germline-derived CDR1 and CDR2 are MNHEY and SMNVEV (reference sequence). V lost 6 bases and J 4 bases, leaving 13 bases between the germline ends. This CDR3 region has 15 residues. In DNA, the CDR3 is TGTGCCAGCAGCGTCCTTGGGCAGGGGGCCAACGTCCTGACTTTC. This gives the protein CASSVLGQGANVLTF. Variable domain in full (rest from reference TRBV27 and TRBJ2-6): EAQVTQNPRYLITVTGKKLTVTCSQNMNHEYMSWYRQDPGLGLRQIYYSMNVEVTDKGDVPEGYKVSRKEKRNFPLILESPSPNQTSLYFCASSVLGQGANVLTFGAGSRLTVL.

The chain couples TRBV27 to TRBJ2-7; D unclear. This CDR3 has 13 residues. Germline assignment: CDR1 MNHEY and CDR2 SMNVEV (reference sequence). V lost 2 bases and J lost 3, with 8 bases in between. CDR3 DNA sequence: TGTGCCAGCAGTTTAGGGCTGTTCTACGAGCAGTACTTC. It is translated as CASSLGLFYEQYF.

The genes are TRBV6-5 and TRBJ1-5, with TRBD1 matching 8 bases. Looked up from germline, CDR1 is MNHEY and CDR2 is SVGAGI. This CDR3 comprises 15 residues. Trimming took 4 bases from V and 5 from J; bases not matched to a gene: 7. CDR3 DNA: TGTGCCAGCAGTTTGGACAGGGACGGCTATCAGCCCCAGCATTTT. This sequence encodes CASSLDRDGYQPQHF.

The chain is built from TRBV6-6 and TRBJ2-5, with D uncertain. The better agreement between TRBJ2-7 and the DNA end casts doubt on the J call. Germline V CDR1 and CDR2: MNHNY, SVGAGI (reference sequence). This CDR3 region has 11 residues. Here the CDR3 reads CASSWGNEQYF. In DNA form, the CDR3 reads TGTGCCAGCAGTTGGGGTAACGAGCAGTACTTC.

This clone was counted a few times. The chain recombines TRBV6-1 with TRBJ2-7, with D maybe TRBD1 (5 bases). The CDR3 has 14 amino acids. Trimming removed 1 base at V and 2 bases at J, with 9 bases between. The germline gives CDR1 MNHNS, CDR2 SASEGT. The CDR3 DNA is TGTGCCAGCAGTGAAGGTGTAGGGGCCTACGAGCAGTACTTC. It specifies CASSEGVGAYEQYF.

This clone was observed a handful of times. One junction end disagrees with the germline gene, perhaps due to a read error. The chain is built from TRBV7-7 and TRBJ2-7; TRBD2 agrees at 11 bases. Germline CDR1 is SSHAT and CDR2 is FNYEAQ (reference sequence). The CDR3 spans 15 residues. The CDR3 reads CASSPGTSGSYEQYF. In nucleotides, the CDR3 is TGTGCTAGCAGCCCAGGGACTAGCGGCTCCTACGAGCAGTACTTC. Full variable domain (outside the CDR3, taken from reference TRBV7-7 and TRBJ2-7): GAGVSQSPRYKVTKRGQDVTLRCDPISSHATLYWYQQALGQGPEFLTYFNYEAQPDKSGLPSDRFSAERPEGSISTLTIQRTEQRDSAMYRCASSPGTSGSYEQYFGPGTRLTVT.

The chain employs TRBV6-4 and TRBJ1-5; D is possibly TRBD1 (6 bases). The CDR3 contains 13 residues. The germline CDR1 and CDR2 sequences are MRHNA and SNTAGT. V was pared by 4 bases and J by 4 bases, with 8 bases between. The CDR3 loop reads CASSAGANQPQHF. In nucleotides, the CDR3 is TGTGCCAGCAGTGCAGGGGCGAATCAGCCCCAGCATTTT.

This chain links TRBV10-3 with TRBJ2-2; a possible D gene is TRBD2 (5 bases). Germline CDR1 reads ENHRY; CDR2 reads SYGVKD. V was shortened by 3 bases and J by 7 bases, with 6 bases between the two germline ends. This CDR3 is built from 12 residues. The CDR3 loop is CAISDGSGELFF. The CDR3 DNA reads TGTGCCATCAGTGATGGGAGCGGGGAGCTGTTTTTT.

This clone was recorded once. This chain connects TRBV19 to TRBJ1-1; D gene unclear. The CDR3 covers 12 residues. CDR1 and CDR2 (germline): LNHDA, SQIVND (reference sequence). Trimming cost V 7 bases and J 0 bases, with 6 bases left between them. CDR3 sequence (DNA): TGTGCCAGTACCGGGATGAACACTGAAGCTTTCTTT. This encodes CASTGMNTEAFF. Looking up the rest from reference TRBV19 and TRBJ1-1 gives the full variable domain: DGGITQSPKYLFRKEGQNVTLSCEQNLNHDAMYWYRQDPGQGLRLIYYSQIVNDFQKGDIAEGYSVSREKKESFPLTVTSAQKNPTAFYLCASTGMNTEAFFGQGTRLTVV.

The CDR3 DNA follows: TGTGCCAGCAGTTTAGGAGGATTCTACAATGAGCAGTTCTTC. This codes for CASSLGGFYNEQFF. J is TRBJ2-1 and V is TRBV27; D perhaps matches TRBD2 (5 bases). Germline-derived CDR1 and CDR2 are MNHEY and SMNVEV (reference sequence). The CDR3 loop spans 14 amino acids. V lost 2 bases, J lost 3 bases, and 8 bases lay in between.

This chain uses TRBV19 with TRBJ2-1; 8 nucleotides align to TRBD2. CDR3 length: 19 residues. V was pared by 7 bases and J by 0 bases, with 17 bases of the junction left unmatched. Germline values: CDR1 LNHDA, CDR2 SQIVND (reference sequence). CDR3 coding DNA: TGTGCCAGTACCACCCAGGGGTTGACCGGGACTAGCTCCTACAATGAGCAGTTCTTC. It codes for CASTTQGLTGTSSYNEQFF.

The rearrangement uses TRBV4-1 and TRBJ1-6; D is possibly TRBD1 (6 bases). Germline V gene sequence: CDR1 MGHRA, CDR2 YSYEKL. This CDR3 is built from 15 residues. The V and J ends lost 1 base and 9 bases respectively, with 13 bases between them. The DNA for the CDR3 is TGCGCCAGCAGCCAAGGGGGTGGGGGCAGTTCACCCCTCCACTTT. As protein: CASSQGGGGSSPLHF.

This chain joins TRBV19 and TRBJ1-2; D is perhaps TRBD1 (5 bases). The V gene's germline CDR1 is LNHDA and CDR2 SQIVND (reference sequence). V gave up 6 bases and J gave up 5 bases, with 7 bases separating them. This CDR3 spans 11 amino acids. CDR3 in DNA: TGTGCCAGTAGAAGACAGTATGGCTACACCTTC. Residues: CASRRQYGYTF.

The genes are TRBV9 and TRBJ2-7, with D possibly matching TRBD2 (5 bases). Trimming stripped 4 bases from V and 0 bases from J, with 8 bases between. Germline values: CDR1 SGDLS, CDR2 YYNGEE. The CDR3 consists of 13 residues. CDR3 in amino acids: CASSPRDSYEQYF. The CDR3 DNA is TGTGCCAGCAGCCCGAGGGACTCCTACGAGCAGTACTTC.

V is TRBV2 and J is TRBJ2-7, with D tentatively TRBD1 or TRBD2 (5 bases each). From germline, CDR1 is SNHLY and CDR2 FYNNEI. The CDR3 runs 17 residues. V gave up 6 bases and J gave up 0 bases, with 21 bases separating them. CDR3 loop: CASSAIAEGPSSYEQYF. The CDR3 DNA is TGTGCCAGCAGCGCCATAGCCGAGGGGCCGAGCTCCTACGAGCAGTACTTC. Full variable domain (missing parts from reference TRBV2 and TRBJ2-7): EPEVTQTPSHQVTQMGQEVILRCVPISNHLYFYWYRQILGQKVEFLVSFYNNEISEKSEIFDDQFSVERPDGSNFTLKIRSTKLEDSAMYFCASSAIAEGPSSYEQYFGPGTRLTVT.

J is TRBJ2-7 and V is TRBV19; 9 bases match TRBD2. This CDR3 is 13 amino acids long. The ends lost 5 bases at V and 4 bases at J; junction bases unmatched: 3. Germline V gives CDR1 LNHDA, CDR2 SQIVND (reference sequence). The CDR3 protein is CASSFSGRYEQYF. DNA of the CDR3: TGTGCCAGTAGTTTTAGCGGGAGATACGAGCAGTACTTC. The complete variable domain, with remaining parts taken from reference TRBV19 and TRBJ2-7, reads DGGITQSPKYLFRKEGQNVTLSCEQNLNHDAMYWYRQDPGQGLRLIYYSQIVNDFQKGDIAEGYSVSREKKESFPLTVTSAQKNPTAFYLCASSFSGRYEQYFGPGTRLTVT.

The chain has TRBV15 and TRBJ1-1; the D is unclear. V was shortened by 4 bases and J by 4 bases, with 22 bases between the two germline ends. Germline values: CDR1 LNHNV, CDR2 YYDKDF (reference sequence). The CDR3 spans 17 residues. The CDR3 is CATSKAYETVDFTEAFF. In DNA form, the CDR3 reads TGTGCCACCAGCAAGGCCTATGAAACAGTAGACTTCACTGAAGCTTTCTTT. Full variable domain (outside the CDR3, taken from reference TRBV15 and TRBJ1-1): DAMVIQNPRYQVTQFGKPVTLSCSQTLNHNVMYWYQQKSSQAPKLLFHYYDKDFNNEADTPDNFQSRRPNTSFCFLDIRSPGLGDTAMYLCATSKAYETVDFTEAFFGQGTRLTVV.

This clone was seen only once. The gene calls are TRBV19 and TRBJ2-1; 9 bases map to TRBD2. CDR3 length: 15 amino acids. Germline V gene data show CDR1 as LNHDA and CDR2 as SQIVND (reference sequence). Trimming cost V 3 bases and J 8 bases; bases outside gene matches: 8. In nucleotides, the CDR3 is TGTGCCAGTAGTATCTTAGCGGGAGCCCTGGATGAGCAGTTCTTC. Its translation is CASSILAGALDEQFF.

The chain uses TRBV27 and TRBJ2-7, with 7 bases lining up with TRBD1. Germline assignment: CDR1 MNHEY and CDR2 SMNVEV (reference sequence). The CDR3 is 16 amino acids. After removal of 5 bases from V and 3 bases from J, the junction contained 13 bases not matched to a gene. CDR3: CASSPTTGFGLYEQYF. The CDR3 DNA reads TGTGCCAGCAGTCCCACGACAGGGTTCGGCCTCTACGAGCAGTACTTC.

This clone was detected only once. The chain recombines TRBV7-9 with TRBJ2-7; D is ambiguous. The germline V gene encodes CDR1 SEHNR and CDR2 FQNEAQ (reference sequence). Trimming took off 1 base at V and 3 bases at J, with 13 bases between the two ends. The CDR3 contains 15 residues. The CDR3 nucleotides are TGTGCCAGCAGCTTAGGTGGTATATTGGTCTACGAGCAGTACTTC. It specifies CASSLGGILVYEQYF.